This T cell receptor beta chain was documented in a study of T cells in Graves' hyperthyroidism and ophthalmopathy. From RNA transcripts, TCR beta CDR3 regions were amplified. First-round RT-PCR with HTBI primers amplified the TCR CDR3 region. TCRdb re-called the multiplex PCR reads through MiXCR, storing one row per CDR3 protein. Counted here are about 420,000 distinct CDR3 sequences, about a sixth occurring once; the ten biggest clones make up over 7.5%. This clonotype was seen ten or more times. Germline V gene sequence: CDR1 MNHNS, CDR2 SASEGT. The CDR3 extends over 12 amino acids. V lost 5 bases to trimming and J lost 2 bases, with 7 bases between them.

The receptor was derived from a woman younger than 35 with Graves' hyperthyroidism. Sample: blood. This chain connects TRBV6-1 to TRBJ2-7; D unclear. CDR3 DNA sequence: TGTGCCAGCAGTCGAAACACCTACGAGCAGTACTTC. Its protein product is CASSRNTYEQYF.